This TCR beta chain was found in a study of OX40 agonist ivuxolimab in advanced cancers. At the level of the study: Dose-escalation cases comprised hepatocellular carcinoma, melanoma, renal cell or head and neck cancer. Of mixed ages from about 23 to 85 and averaging 60 years, the group was about 80% male. General study results and limits: Partial responders treated at 0.1-3.0 mg/kg exhibited clonal expansion among the lowest measured.

With regard to this clone: No antigen is known for it.

The table came from immunoSEQ multiplex PCR; TCRdb's copy has only in-frame clones and leaves some out. This sample has roughly 93,000 clones; about 91% occur once, and the top ten carry around 0.5%. Material: CD4+ or CD8+ T cells sorted from blood, obtained in a trial of the OX40 agonist ivuxolimab. The sequence came from an adult with an advanced solid tumor such as melanoma, head and neck, liver or kidney cancer.

CDR3 nucleotide sequence: TGTGCCAGTAGTATGACCCCCGGGACAGGGAATGAAAAACTGTTTTTT. As protein: CASSMTPGTGNEKLFF. The chain couples TRBV19 to TRBJ1-4, with 9 bases aligning to TRBD1. Losses at the gene ends were 3 bases for V and 5 bases for J; bases not matched to a gene: 7. This CDR3 has 16 amino acids. CDR1 is LNHDA, CDR2 SQIVND, per germline (reference sequence).